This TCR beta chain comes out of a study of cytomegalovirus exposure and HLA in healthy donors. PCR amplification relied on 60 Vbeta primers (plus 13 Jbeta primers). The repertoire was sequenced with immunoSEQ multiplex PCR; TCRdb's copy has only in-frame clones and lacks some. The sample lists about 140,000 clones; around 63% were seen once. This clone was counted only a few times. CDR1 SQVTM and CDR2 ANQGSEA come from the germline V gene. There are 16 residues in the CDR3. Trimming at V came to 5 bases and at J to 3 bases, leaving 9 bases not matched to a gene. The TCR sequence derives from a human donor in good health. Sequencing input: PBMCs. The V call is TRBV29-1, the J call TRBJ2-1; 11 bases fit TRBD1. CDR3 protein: CSVQGGQGGDYNEQFF. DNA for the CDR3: TGCAGCGTTCAAGGGGGACAGGGGGGGGACTACAATGAGCAGTTCTTC.